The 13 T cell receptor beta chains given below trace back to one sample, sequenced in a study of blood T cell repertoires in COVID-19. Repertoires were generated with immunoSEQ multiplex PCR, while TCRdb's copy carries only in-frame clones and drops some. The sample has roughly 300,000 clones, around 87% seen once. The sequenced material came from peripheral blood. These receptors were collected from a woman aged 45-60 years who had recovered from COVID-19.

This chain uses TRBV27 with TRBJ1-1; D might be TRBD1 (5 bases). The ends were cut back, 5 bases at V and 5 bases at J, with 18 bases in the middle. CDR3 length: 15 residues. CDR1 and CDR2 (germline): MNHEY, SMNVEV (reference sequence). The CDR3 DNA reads TGTGCCAGCAGTCCGTGGGGAGGGGTCTGGACTGAAGCTTTCTTT. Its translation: CASSPWGGVWTEAFF.

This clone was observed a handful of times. CDR3 DNA: TGTGCCAGCAGGCGACAGGGGCAATATCAGCCCCAGCATTTT. Translating gives CASRRQGQYQPQHF. The gene calls are TRBV27 and TRBJ1-5; 8 positions agree with TRBD1. The CDR3 has 14 residues. V was pared by 6 bases and J by 5 bases, with 6 bases of the junction left unmatched. Germline V lookup: CDR1 MNHEY, CDR2 SMNVEV (reference sequence).

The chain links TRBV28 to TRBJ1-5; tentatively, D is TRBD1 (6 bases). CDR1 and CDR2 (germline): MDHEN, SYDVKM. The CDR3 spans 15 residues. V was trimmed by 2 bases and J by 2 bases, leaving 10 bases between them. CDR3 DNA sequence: TGTGCCAGCAGTTTAGCAGGGGCTGGCAATCAGCCCCAGCATTTT. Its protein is CASSLAGAGNQPQHF.

CDR3 residues: CASSRNRGTGELFF. CDR3 DNA sequence: TGCGCCAGCAGCCGCAACAGGGGGACCGGGGAGCTGTTTTTT. This chain links TRBV4-3 with TRBJ2-2; 8 nucleotides match TRBD1. There are 14 residues in the CDR3. The trim removed 4 bases at V and 5 bases at J, leaving 3 bases unmatched. Germline CDR1 and CDR2: LGHNA and YSLEER.

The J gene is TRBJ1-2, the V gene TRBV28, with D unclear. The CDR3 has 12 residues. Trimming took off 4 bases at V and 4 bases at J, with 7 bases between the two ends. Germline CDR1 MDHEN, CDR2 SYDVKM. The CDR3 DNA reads TGTGCCAGCAGTTCTTACAGCTATGGCTACACCTTC. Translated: CASSSYSYGYTF.

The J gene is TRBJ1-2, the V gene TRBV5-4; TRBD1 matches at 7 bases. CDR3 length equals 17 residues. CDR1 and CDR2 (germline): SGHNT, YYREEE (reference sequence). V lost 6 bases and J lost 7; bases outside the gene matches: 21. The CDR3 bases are TGTGCCAGCACCAACGGGGGGGTGCAGGGGGTCTTCGGTGGCTACACCTTC. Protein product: CASTNGGVQGVFGGYTF.

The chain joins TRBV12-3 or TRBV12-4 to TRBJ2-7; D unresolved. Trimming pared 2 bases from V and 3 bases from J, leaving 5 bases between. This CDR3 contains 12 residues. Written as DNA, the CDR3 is TGTGCCAGCAGTTTACACGGCTACGAGCAGTACTTC. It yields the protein CASSLHGYEQYF.

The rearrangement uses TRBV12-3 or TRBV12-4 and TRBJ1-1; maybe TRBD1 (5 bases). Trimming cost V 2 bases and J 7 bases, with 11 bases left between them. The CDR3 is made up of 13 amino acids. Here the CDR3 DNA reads TGTGCCAGCAGTTTACTGCAGGGCCATGAAGCTTTCTTT. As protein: CASSLLQGHEAFF.

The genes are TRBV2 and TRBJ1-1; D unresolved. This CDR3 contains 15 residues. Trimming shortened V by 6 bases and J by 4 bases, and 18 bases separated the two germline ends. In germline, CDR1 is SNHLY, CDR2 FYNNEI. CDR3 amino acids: CASRSREGWGTEAFF. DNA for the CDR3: TGTGCCAGCAGATCAAGGGAGGGCTGGGGCACTGAAGCTTTCTTT.

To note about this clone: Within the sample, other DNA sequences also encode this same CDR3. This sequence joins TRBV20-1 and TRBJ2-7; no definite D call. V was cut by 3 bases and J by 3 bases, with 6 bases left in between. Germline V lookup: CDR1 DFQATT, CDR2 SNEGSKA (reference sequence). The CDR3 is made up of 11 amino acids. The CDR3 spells CSASTGYEQYF. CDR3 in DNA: TGCAGTGCTAGTACCGGCTACGAGCAGTACTTC.

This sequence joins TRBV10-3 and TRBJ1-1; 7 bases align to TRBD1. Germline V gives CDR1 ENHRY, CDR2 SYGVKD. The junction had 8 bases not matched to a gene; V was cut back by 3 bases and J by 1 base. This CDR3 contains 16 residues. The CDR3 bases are TGTGCCATCAGTGAAGTACAGGGGACCCGGAACACTGAAGCTTTCTTT. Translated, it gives CAISEVQGTRNTEAFF.

CDR3 amino acids: CASRGLAGSSYNEQFF. The CDR3 nucleotides read TGTGCCAGCAGAGGACTAGCGGGGAGCTCCTACAATGAGCAGTTCTTC. The chain recombines TRBV2 with TRBJ2-1; 12 bases are shared with TRBD2. V lost 6 bases and J lost 0; bases outside the gene matches: 3. Germline V gene data show CDR1 as SNHLY and CDR2 as FYNNEI. The CDR3 extends over 16 amino acids.

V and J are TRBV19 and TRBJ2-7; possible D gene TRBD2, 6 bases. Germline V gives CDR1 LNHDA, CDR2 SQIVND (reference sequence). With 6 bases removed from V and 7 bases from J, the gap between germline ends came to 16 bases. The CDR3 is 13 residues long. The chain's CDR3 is CASSQTRAGEQYF. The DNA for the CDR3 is TGTGCCAGTAGCCAGACTAGAGCCGGGGAGCAGTACTTC.